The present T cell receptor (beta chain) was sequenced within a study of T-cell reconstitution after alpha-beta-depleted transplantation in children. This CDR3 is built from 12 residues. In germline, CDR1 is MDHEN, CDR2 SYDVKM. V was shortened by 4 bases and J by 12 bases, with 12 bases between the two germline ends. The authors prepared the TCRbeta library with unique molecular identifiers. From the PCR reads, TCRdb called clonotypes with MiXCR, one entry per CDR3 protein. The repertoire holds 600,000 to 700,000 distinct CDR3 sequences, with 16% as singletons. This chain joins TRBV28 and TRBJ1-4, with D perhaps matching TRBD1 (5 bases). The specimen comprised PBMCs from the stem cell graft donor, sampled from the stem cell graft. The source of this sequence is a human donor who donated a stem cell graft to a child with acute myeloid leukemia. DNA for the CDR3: TGTGCCAGCAGTTCATCTTTCAGGGAACTGTTTTTT. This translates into CASSSSFRELFF.